This T cell receptor (beta chain) was obtained from a study of blood T cell repertoires in COVID-19. Overall study context: Collection of acute and convalescent COVID-19 samples took place in the United States, Italy and Spain.

Assay: immunoSEQ multiplex PCR; the TCRdb copy retains only in-frame clones and omits some. The sample has some 38,000 clones, roughly 70% seen once. This CDR3 comprises 13 residues. The ends were cut back, 5 bases at V and 10 bases at J, with 13 bases in the middle. Germline-derived CDR1 and CDR2 are SGHRS and YFSETQ. This chain connects TRBV5-1 to TRBJ1-6; D is unresolved. Sequenced sample: peripheral blood. The clonotype was recovered from a man in his 70s with COVID-19, enrolled during active disease. CDR3 bases: TGCGCCAGCAGAAGTTCCCGGGAGTCACCCCTCCACTTT. Residues: CASRSSRESPLHF.